Sequencing of this T cell receptor (beta chain) was carried out in a study of graft-versus-host responses after intestinal transplantation. Study information: All recipients were given anti-thymocyte globulin induction, and tacrolimus and steroids were then administered for around three years. Study-wide points: The study found high graft-versus-host to host-versus-graft clonal ratios in allografts of patients with graft-donor T cell macrochimerism. GvH clones were identified in recipient marrow, with some first appearing in ileum or blood.

This CDR3 is 15 amino acids long. Germline V gene sequence: CDR1 SEHNR, CDR2 FQNEAQ (reference sequence). Unmatched junction bases numbered 7, after V lost 3 bases and J lost 5 bases. TCRdb's table, derived via immunoSEQ multiplex PCR, lists solely in-frame clones and lacks some. In the table there are roughly 110,000 clones, 90% to 95% of which are singletons. A remark on this clone: Its antigen remains unknown.

The source of this sequence is a human donor who was the organ donor for an intestinal transplant. The specimen comprised unstimulated CD8+ T cells sorted from spleen or lymph node cells, sampled before transplant. The V gene is TRBV7-9, the J gene TRBJ2-1, with TRBD2 matching over 7 bases. As DNA, the CDR3 is TGTGCCAGCAGCTTCCGGACTAGTTTCGACAATGAGCAGTTCTTC. Residues: CASSFRTSFDNEQFF.